The 2 T cell receptor beta chains given below trace back to one sample, sequenced in a study of blood T cells in healthy people across ages. Combining a sample-barcoded 5' primer with a J-beta primer mix, a second PCR ran for 7 to 11 cycles. MiXCR, run by TCRdb on the 5' RACE reads, gives a single entry per CDR3 protein. Of about 1.6 million distinct CDR3 sequences listed, around 35% are singletons. Sequencing used blood. The receptor set was obtained from a young woman in good health.

The count of this clonotype is one. This chain uses TRBV3-1 with TRBJ1-5; the D is unclear. There are 14 residues in the CDR3. In germline, CDR1 is LGHDT, CDR2 YNNKEL (reference sequence). The V gene lost 10 bases and the J gene lost 4 bases, with 17 bases spanning the gap. CDR3 coding DNA: TGTGCCATCGCGGACGCCAGCCAGAATCAGCCCCAGCATTTT. Encoded protein: CAIADASQNQPQHF.

This clonotype was seen ten or more times. This chain links TRBV10-3 with TRBJ2-7; no clear D gene. Germline lookup yields CDR1 ENHRY and CDR2 SYGVKD. V gave up 10 bases and J gave up 0 bases, with 13 bases separating them. This CDR3 spans 13 amino acids. The CDR3 loop is CASLSQSSYEQYF. The DNA for the CDR3 is TGTGCCAGCTTGTCTCAGTCCTCCTACGAGCAGTACTTC.